This TCR beta chain was captured in a study of beta chain features in type 1 diabetes. The germline V and J ends were trimmed by 5 bases and 2 bases, with 4 bases remaining between them. Germline CDR1 and CDR2: GTSNPN and SVGIG (reference sequence). This CDR3 comprises 11 residues. Of the isolated RNA, all was reverse transcribed, and so the sequenced material was expressed TCRB transcripts. TCRdb's table, derived via immunoSEQ multiplex PCR, lists solely in-frame clones and lacks some. This table holds about 660,000 clones, about an eighth found once. CD4+ cells of the naive, central memory, regulatory and stem cell-like memory types were sorted via CD45RO/CCR7/CD25/CD127/CD95/CD27. Study-wide results and caveats: In every one of the four CD4+ subsets, TCRB CDR3s were moderately but significantly shorter in Type 1 diabetes patients.

With regard to this clone: Its antigen is not known.

The sequenced sample consisted of naive CD4+ T cells from blood. This sequence originates from a man aged 18 to 35 with type 1 diabetes. V is TRBV30 and J is TRBJ2-1; D gene ambiguous. CDR3 amino acids: CAWGPYNEQFF. As DNA, the CDR3 is TGTGCCTGGGGCCCCTACAATGAGCAGTTCTTC.